The 30 T cell receptor beta chains below come from one sample, sequenced in a study of low-dose radiotherapy and immunotherapy resistance in tumors. TRAV- and TRBV-specific primers were used for first-strand cDNA, which covered alpha and beta chains. A constant-region primer paired with the V-primer adapter amplified TCRs over about 18 PCR cycles. A single record per CDR3 protein comes from TCRdb applying MiXCR to the reads. The data contain under 110,000 distinct CDR3 sequences, under 25% of them seen just once; the ten biggest clones take up approximately 4%. Noted time point: after trial treatment. This sample's treatment: LDRT plus nivolumab, ipilimumab, low-dose cyclophosphamide and aspirin (RACIN trial). Source: PBMCs, taken after low-dose radiotherapy plus immunotherapy. The receptor set was obtained from a male donor with prostate cancer.

This clonotype was seen ten or more times. J is TRBJ2-4 and V is TRBV9; TRBD2 matches at 8 bases. This CDR3 has 15 amino acids. After removal of 3 bases from V and 8 bases from J, the junction contained 10 bases not matched to a gene. CDR1 is SGDLS and CDR2 is YYNGEE in the germline V gene. The CDR3 reads CASSGGTAGEDIQYF. The CDR3 DNA follows: TGTGCCAGCAGCGGGGGCACAGCGGGAGAGGACATTCAGTACTTC.

This clonotype was counted at least ten times. The chain couples TRBV7-8 to TRBJ2-5; tentatively, D is TRBD1 or TRBD2 (5 bases each). Germline lookup yields CDR1 SGHVS and CDR2 FQNEAQ. Trimming pared 10 bases from V and 0 bases from J, leaving 15 bases between. The CDR3 contains 14 residues. The CDR3 coding sequence is TGTGCCACCCTGGGAGACAGATACCAAGAGACCCAGTACTTC. Its protein is CATLGDRYQETQYF.

Many counts were recorded for this clonotype. The rearrangement joins TRBV7-2 to TRBJ1-5; D ambiguous. CDR3 length: 14 amino acids. Trimming pared 2 bases from V and 1 base from J, leaving 6 bases between. Germline-derived CDR1 and CDR2 are SGHTA and FQGNSA. The CDR3 loop reads CASSLRQSNQPQHF. CDR3 nucleotides: TGTGCCAGCAGCTTAAGGCAGAGCAATCAGCCCCAGCATTTT.

This clonotype was detected many times. The chain recombines TRBV7-3 with TRBJ2-1, with D possibly called TRBD1 or TRBD2 (5 bases each). Germline CDR1 reads SGHTA; CDR2 reads FQGTGA. The CDR3 consists of 15 residues. With 5 bases removed from V and 0 bases from J, the gap between germline ends came to 11 bases. The CDR3, as DNA: TGTGCCAGCAGCGAAACTAGGGGCTCCTACAATGAGCAGTTCTTC. Residues: CASSETRGSYNEQFF.

The chain uses TRBV6-2 or TRBV6-3 and TRBJ2-3; D call uncertain. The V and J ends lost 5 bases and 8 bases respectively, with 14 bases between them. The CDR3 spans 13 residues. Germline-derived CDR1 and CDR2 are MNHEY and SVGEGT. CDR3: CASSHSSIPTQYF. DNA of the CDR3: TGTGCCAGCAGTCATAGTAGCATCCCTACGCAGTATTTT.

The chain has TRBV30 and TRBJ2-7; 7 bases map to TRBD1. V shed 2 bases, J shed 3 bases, and the junction held 7 bases outside the gene matches. Germline assignment: CDR1 GTSNPN and CDR2 SVGIG (reference sequence). This CDR3 has 14 residues. The CDR3 DNA sequence: TGTGCCTGGAGTTTGACGGGACAGCGCTACGAGCAGTACTTC. Residues: CAWSLTGQRYEQYF.

Many counts were recorded for this clonotype. The genes are TRBV13 and TRBJ2-7; 9 positions agree with TRBD2. The V segment lost 5 bases and the J segment 5 bases; nucleotides outside the gene matches: 7. Germline assignment: CDR1 PRHDT and CDR2 FYEKMQ (reference sequence). The CDR3 has 14 amino acids. In DNA form, the CDR3 reads TGTGCCAGCAGCCCGGGACTAGCCTTCGACGAGCAGTACTTC. Translation: CASSPGLAFDEQYF.

The V call is TRBV7-9, the J call TRBJ2-1; no reliable D call. Germline-derived CDR1 and CDR2 are SEHNR and FQNEAQ (reference sequence). This CDR3 has 14 residues. V gave up 3 bases and J gave up 6 bases, with 12 bases separating them. CDR3 amino acids: CASSLIGESNEQFF. The CDR3 DNA is TGTGCCAGCAGCTTGATTGGAGAAAGCAATGAGCAGTTCTTC.

At least ten counts were recorded for this clonotype. This CDR3 is CSAKVRGGSNQPQHF. Written as DNA, the CDR3 is TGCAGTGCTAAAGTACGGGGGGGTAGCAATCAGCCCCAGCATTTT. The V gene is TRBV20-1, the J gene TRBJ1-5; D might be TRBD1 (5 bases). Germline CDR1 and CDR2: DFQATT and SNEGSKA (reference sequence). Trimming took off 4 bases at V and 0 bases at J, with 13 bases between the two ends. CDR3 length: 15 residues.

This clonotype was observed many times. In DNA form, the CDR3 reads TGTGCCACCAGTGACGTACAGGGGGCACGGAATGAGCAGTTCTTC. Protein: CATSDVQGARNEQFF. The rearrangement links TRBV24-1 to TRBJ2-1, with 9 bases lining up with TRBD1. The CDR3 has 15 amino acids. Germline V gene sequence: CDR1 KGHDR, CDR2 SFDVKD. After removal of 4 bases from V and 7 bases from J, the junction contained 7 bases not matched to a gene.

This clonotype appeared many times. The chain is built from TRBV4-1 and TRBJ2-7; maybe TRBD2 (5 bases). Looked up from germline, CDR1 is MGHRA and CDR2 is YSYEKL. With 4 bases removed from V and 4 bases from J, the gap between germline ends came to 11 bases. The CDR3 sequence is 13 residues long. The CDR3 here is CASSLREGYEQYF. CDR3 in DNA: TGCGCCAGCAGCCTGCGAGAGGGATACGAGCAGTACTTC.

Ten or more counts support this clonotype. The chain uses TRBV6-2 or TRBV6-3 and TRBJ2-4, with 9 bases identical to TRBD1. Germline lookup yields CDR1 MNHEY and CDR2 SVGEGT. Trimming cost V 5 bases and J 7 bases; bases outside gene matches: 9. The CDR3 sequence is 15 residues long. CDR3 amino acids: CASSDPDRGGNIQYF. In DNA form, the CDR3 reads TGTGCCAGCAGTGACCCGGACAGGGGAGGCAACATTCAGTACTTC.

This clonotype was observed at least ten times. In nucleotides, the CDR3 is TGTGCCAGCAGACCTTTCAATGCTGAGGGCAATGAGCAGTTCTTC. Protein sequence: CASRPFNAEGNEQFF. The chain employs TRBV12-3 or TRBV12-4 and TRBJ2-1, with TRBD2 as a possible D gene (5 bases). The CDR3 length is 15 residues. V lost 6 bases and J 6 bases, leaving 18 bases between the germline ends.

This chain joins TRBV20-1 and TRBJ2-3; the D is unclear. The CDR3 runs 15 residues. Trimming shortened V by 4 bases and J by 2 bases, and 16 bases separated the two germline ends. CDR1 is DFQATT, CDR2 SNEGSKA, per germline (reference sequence). The CDR3 DNA reads TGCAGTGCTAAAGTTAGCATTTCCCCCACAGATACGCAGTATTTT. This encodes CSAKVSISPTDTQYF.

This clonotype was seen repeatedly, ten times or more. The rearrangement links TRBV12-3 or TRBV12-4 to TRBJ1-5; 9 nucleotides agree with TRBD1. This CDR3 comprises 13 residues. With 6 bases clipped from V and 7 bases from J, the junction kept 4 bases outside the gene matches. The CDR3 DNA reads as TGTGCCAGCAGCCCCGACAGGGGGCAGCCCCAGCATTTT. Its translation: CASSPDRGQPQHF.

The sample holds many counts of this clonotype. V and J are TRBV12-3 or TRBV12-4 and TRBJ2-3; D unclear. This CDR3 comprises 12 residues. Trimming took off 5 bases at V and 2 bases at J, with 5 bases between the two ends. Here the CDR3 reads CASSQPTDTQYF. CDR3 bases: TGTGCCAGCAGTCAACCCACAGATACGCAGTATTTT.

This clonotype was observed many times. The chain carries TRBV7-2 and TRBJ2-7; perhaps TRBD1 as D (6 bases). Trimming shortened V by 5 bases and J by 3 bases, and 14 bases separated the two germline ends. The CDR3 runs to 14 residues. Germline loops: CDR1 SGHTA, CDR2 FQGNSA. The CDR3 nucleotides read TGTGCCAGCAGCGCTGGGGGCAGTTACTACGAGCAGTACTTC. Protein: CASSAGGSYYEQYF.

This clonotype was detected many times. This chain links TRBV18 with TRBJ2-3, with 9 nucleotides matching TRBD2. Germline assignment: CDR1 KGHSH and CDR2 LQKENI. Unmatched junction bases numbered 7, after V lost 3 bases and J lost 3 bases. This CDR3 contains 16 residues. CDR3 loop: CASSPQGLAQTDTQYF. The CDR3 DNA is TGTGCCAGCTCACCCCAAGGACTAGCGCAAACAGATACGCAGTATTTT.

CDR3: CASSAPGATNEKLFF. CDR3 nucleotides: TGTGCCAGCAGTGCCCCAGGGGCAACTAATGAAAAACTGTTTTTT. The V call is TRBV6-6, the J call TRBJ1-4, with a tentative D call TRBD1 (6 bases). V shed 5 bases and J shed 0 bases, with 10 bases lying between them. The CDR3 spans 15 residues. In germline, CDR1 is MNHNY, CDR2 SVGAGI (reference sequence).

This chain joins TRBV6-6 and TRBJ2-7; tentatively, D is TRBD2 (5 bases). Germline V gene sequence: CDR1 MNHNY, CDR2 SVGAGI (reference sequence). V was shortened by 9 bases and J by 0 bases, with 18 bases between the two germline ends. CDR3 length equals 15 residues. DNA of the CDR3: TGTGCCAGTCAAGGGCGGGCTAGACACTCCTACGAGCAGTACTTC. Protein product: CASQGRARHSYEQYF.

This clonotype was counted many times. The rearrangement uses TRBV12-3 or TRBV12-4 and TRBJ2-5; tentative D call: TRBD1 (5 bases). Deletions cut 4 bases from V and 2 bases from J, with 11 bases between. The CDR3 has 14 residues. CDR3 protein: CASSSRTSQETQYF. DNA of the CDR3: TGTGCCAGCAGTTCCCGGACATCACAAGAGACCCAGTACTTC.

This clonotype appeared a few times. The rearrangement links TRBV20-1 to TRBJ1-1; weak D call: TRBD1 (6 bases). Germline V gene sequence: CDR1 DFQATT, CDR2 SNEGSKA (reference sequence). Trimming cost V 6 bases and J 3 bases, with 17 bases left between them. The CDR3 spans 14 residues. CDR3 in amino acids: CSAKLGGLDTEAFF. The CDR3 DNA sequence: TGCAGTGCCAAGCTAGGGGGTTTGGACACTGAAGCTTTCTTT.

This rearrangement joins TRBV5-1 to TRBJ1-1; TRBD1 might be the D (5 bases). Germline V gene sequence: CDR1 SGHRS, CDR2 YFSETQ. V was pared by 0 bases and J by 8 bases, with 11 bases between. The CDR3 totals 13 residues. The CDR3 region is CASSLVQGREAFF. The CDR3 nucleotides are TGCGCCAGCAGCTTGGTTCAGGGCAGGGAAGCTTTCTTT.

This clonotype was counted many times. This chain connects TRBV20-1 to TRBJ2-5; weak D call: TRBD2 (7 bases). With 5 bases removed from V and 4 bases from J, the gap between germline ends came to 17 bases. The CDR3 is 14 amino acids. Germline V gene sequence: CDR1 DFQATT, CDR2 SNEGSKA (reference sequence). CDR3 DNA sequence: TGCAGTGCTCCCCTGGGGGGGCCTGGAGAGACCCAGTACTTC. This codes for CSAPLGGPGETQYF.

This clonotype was counted many times. V and J are TRBV4-1 and TRBJ2-7; maybe TRBD2 (7 bases). CDR1 and CDR2 (germline): MGHRA, YSYEKL. V was clipped by 3 bases and J by 3 bases, with 15 bases between them. The length of the CDR3 is 15 residues. The CDR3 spells CASSQLLGGDYEQYF. The CDR3 nucleotides read TGCGCCAGCAGCCAGTTGTTAGGGGGGGACTACGAGCAGTACTTC.

To note about this clonotype: A read error is possible here, since a much larger clone lies one base away. The V and J genes are TRBV5-1 and TRBJ1-1; D may be TRBD1 (5 bases). Germline loops: CDR1 SGHRS, CDR2 YFSETQ. The length of the CDR3 is 15 residues. With 0 bases removed from V and 5 bases from J, the gap between germline ends came to 14 bases. The DNA for the CDR3 is TGCGCCAGCAGCTTGGTCTCGTTGGGGGGTACTGAAGCTTTCTTT. This sequence encodes CASSLVSLGGTEAFF.

This clonotype occurred many times. This chain links TRBV5-6 with TRBJ2-2, with a tentative D call TRBD1 (5 bases). V shed 1 base and J shed 7 bases, with 17 bases lying between them. CDR3 length equals 16 residues. The germline CDR1 and CDR2 sequences are SGHDT and YYEEEE. CDR3: CASSLFGQGIGGELFF. CDR3 in DNA: TGTGCCAGCAGCTTGTTTGGTCAGGGTATCGGCGGGGAGCTGTTTTTT. Full variable domain (missing parts from reference TRBV5-6 and TRBJ2-2): DAGVTQSPTHLIKTRGQQVTLRCSPKSGHDTVSWYQQALGQGPQFIFQYYEEEERQRGNFPDRFSGHQFPNYSSELNVNALLLGDSALYLCASSLFGQGIGGELFFGEGSRLTVL.

The gene calls are TRBV6-2 or TRBV6-3 and TRBJ1-4, with D unresolved. Germline V gene lookup returns CDR1 MNHEY and CDR2 SVGEGT. This CDR3 contains 14 residues. With 5 bases removed from V and 4 bases from J, the gap between germline ends came to 11 bases. CDR3 in amino acids: CASSGVDRNEKLFF. For the CDR3, the DNA is TGTGCCAGCAGTGGAGTAGATCGTAATGAAAAACTGTTTTTT.

This clonotype has ten or more counts. The chain joins TRBV15 to TRBJ2-1, with 8 bases identical to TRBD2. The CDR3 consists of 16 residues. V shed 0 bases and J 0 bases; nucleotides not matched to a gene: 1. Germline CDR1 LNHNV, CDR2 YYDKDF (reference sequence). The CDR3 coding sequence is TGTGCCACCAGCAGAGATCGGGGGGGCTCCTACAATGAGCAGTTCTTC. It specifies CATSRDRGGSYNEQFF.

This clonotype showed up many times. The chain has TRBV5-4 and TRBJ2-1; D is unresolved. The germline V gene encodes CDR1 SGHNT and CDR2 YYREEE (reference sequence). V was cut by 0 bases and J by 5 bases, with 9 bases left in between. The CDR3 runs to 14 residues. The CDR3 nucleotides are TGTGCCAGCAGCTTGGCACTGAACCACAATGAGCAGTTCTTC. This codes for CASSLALNHNEQFF.